These 30 T cell receptor beta chains originate from one sample sequenced in a study of T-cell reconstitution after alpha-beta-depleted transplantation in children. Unique molecular identifiers tagged the TCRbeta library. TCRdb independently ran MiXCR on the PCR reads; one entry per CDR3 protein. The sample includes about 72,000 distinct CDR3 sequences, 6% to 8.5% of them seen just once. The specimen was PBMCs from the stem cell graft donor, collected from the stem cell graft. The receptors shown here come from a human donor who donated a stem cell graft to a child with acute lymphoblastic leukemia.

The sample holds many counts of this clonotype. The genes are TRBV28 and TRBJ1-2; 9 bases fit TRBD1. This CDR3 contains 14 residues. The junction had 6 bases not matched to a gene; V was cut back by 6 bases and J by 4 bases. CDR1 and CDR2 (germline): MDHEN, SYDVKM. The CDR3 loop reads CASSPGTGFYGYTF. CDR3 nucleotide sequence: TGTGCCAGCAGCCCCGGGACAGGGTTCTATGGCTACACCTTC.

This clonotype has only a few counts. V usage is TRBV4-3 and J usage is TRBJ2-3; 13 bases fit TRBD2. The trim removed 2 bases at V and 5 bases at J, leaving 4 bases unmatched. This CDR3 contains 16 residues. Germline V gene lookup returns CDR1 LGHNA and CDR2 YSLEER. CDR3 sequence reads: CASSQQLAGGQDTQYF. The CDR3 DNA reads TGCGCCAGCAGCCAACAACTAGCGGGGGGGCAAGATACGCAGTATTTT.

This chain links TRBV6-5 with TRBJ1-6; TRBD1 matches 7 bases. V dropped 0 bases and J dropped 9; count of bases not matched to a gene: 14. Per germline, CDR1 MNHEY and CDR2 SVGAGI. This CDR3 has 18 residues. The CDR3 spells CASSYSSMRQGEGSPLHF. The CDR3 region has the DNA TGTGCCAGCAGTTACTCATCGATGAGACAGGGTGAGGGTTCACCCCTCCACTTT.

This clonotype was observed a few times. This chain connects TRBV6-2 or TRBV6-3 to TRBJ2-2; 9 positions match TRBD1. CDR3 size: 17 residues. J lost 4 bases, V lost 8 bases, and 14 bases had no gene match. The germline CDR1 and CDR2 sequences are MNHEY and SVGEGT. The CDR3: CASRHRLGTGSTGELFF. For the CDR3, the DNA is TGTGCCAGCCGCCATAGACTAGGGACAGGGAGCACCGGGGAGCTGTTTTTT.

This clonotype has a count of ten or more. The V call is TRBV5-5, the J call TRBJ2-3; D unclear. Trimming shortened V by 6 bases and J by 6 bases, and 11 bases separated the two germline ends. The germline V gene has CDR1 SGHKS and CDR2 YYEKEE (reference sequence). The CDR3 sequence is 12 residues long. CDR3 loop: CASTVALDTQYF. For the CDR3, the DNA is TGTGCCAGCACCGTAGCCTTGGATACGCAGTATTTT.

The chain carries TRBV5-1 and TRBJ2-1, with 12 bases that match TRBD1. CDR1 and CDR2 from the germline V gene are SGHRS and YFSETQ. This CDR3 is 18 amino acids long. Trimming cost V 10 bases and J 6 bases; bases outside gene matches: 20. CDR3 sequence: CAGTSPPGQGASANEQFF. DNA for the CDR3: TGCGCCGGCACCTCTCCTCCGGGACAGGGGGCGAGTGCCAATGAGCAGTTCTTC.

This clonotype was recorded at least ten times. This chain joins TRBV18 and TRBJ2-3; D not resolved. Germline V gene lookup returns CDR1 KGHSH and CDR2 LQKENI. The V gene lost 2 bases and the J gene lost 6 bases, with 12 bases spanning the gap. The CDR3 totals 14 residues. For the CDR3, the DNA is TGTGCCAGCTCACCATCGGTGGGGTTGGATACGCAGTATTTT. Its protein is CASSPSVGLDTQYF.

This clonotype was seen ten or more times. The chain has TRBV5-1 and TRBJ2-7, with TRBD2 identical over 14 bases. The length of the CDR3 is 19 residues. The germline gives CDR1 SGHRS, CDR2 YFSETQ. With 3 bases clipped from V and 4 bases from J, the junction kept 15 bases outside the gene matches. The CDR3 loop reads CASSWGLAGEYPMLYEQYF. Here the CDR3 DNA reads TGCGCCAGCAGCTGGGGACTAGCGGGAGAGTACCCCATGTTGTACGAGCAGTACTTC.

This clonotype was detected ten times or more. This chain joins TRBV20-1 and TRBJ2-1; 9 nucleotides line up with TRBD2. Germline-derived CDR1 and CDR2 are DFQATT and SNEGSKA (reference sequence). This CDR3 contains 15 residues. With 6 bases clipped from V and 6 bases from J, the junction kept 12 bases outside the gene matches. The DNA of the CDR3 is TGCAGTGCGAAATTGGGGCTAGCGGGGAGCAATGAGCAGTTCTTC. Its translation is CSAKLGLAGSNEQFF.

The table lists this clonotype with many counts. The genes are TRBV12-3 or TRBV12-4 and TRBJ2-3; a possible D gene is TRBD2 (6 bases). This CDR3 is 15 amino acids long. V was shortened by 3 bases and J by 4 bases, with 14 bases between the two germline ends. The CDR3 reads CASSFGLAYPDTQYF. The CDR3 DNA sequence: TGTGCCAGCAGTTTCGGTCTAGCGTATCCAGATACGCAGTATTTT.

This clonotype showed up just once. At one boundary the junction diverges from the germline segment, which might be a read error. The J gene is TRBJ2-7, the V gene TRBV7-2, with 9 positions matching TRBD1. Germline V CDR1 and CDR2: SGHTA, FQGNSA. This CDR3 contains 15 residues. The CDR3 DNA reads TGTTCCAGCAGCGTCGGGACAGGGAATACCTACGAGCAGTACTTC. Translated, it gives CSSSVGTGNTYEQYF. Combining the CDR3 with reference TRBV7-2 and TRBJ2-7 gives the whole variable domain GAGVSQSPSNKVTEKGKDVELRCDPISGHTALYWYRQSLGQGLEFLIYFQGNSAPDKSGLPSDRFSAERTGGSVSTLTIQRTQQEDSAVYLCSSSVGTGNTYEQYFGPGTRLTVT.

By sample share, this clonotype is medium-sized. Written as DNA, the CDR3 is TGTGCCAGCAGTGGGACTAGCGGGGGCACAGATACGCAGTATTTT. This sequence encodes CASSGTSGGTDTQYF. The chain combines TRBV6-4 with TRBJ2-3, with 12 bases aligning to TRBD2. Looked up from germline, CDR1 is MRHNA and CDR2 is SNTAGT. The length of the CDR3 is 15 residues. Losses at the gene ends were 4 bases for V and 1 base for J; bases not matched to a gene: 0.

This clonotype was counted many times. The chain couples TRBV4-3 to TRBJ1-4; 10 bases map to TRBD1. The V gene end was trimmed by 3 bases and the J gene end by 8 bases; junction bases not matched to a gene: 6. CDR1 and CDR2 (germline): LGHNA, YSLEER. The CDR3 spans 15 residues. CDR3 coding DNA: TGCGCCAGCAGCCAGGAGGGGACAGGGGACGAAAAACTGTTTTTT. Translated, it gives CASSQEGTGDEKLFF.

This clonotype was seen a handful of times. The gene calls are TRBV10-3 and TRBJ1-1, with D maybe TRBD1 (5 bases). Trimming removed 6 bases at V and 1 base at J, with 9 bases between. Per the germline V gene, CDR1 is ENHRY and CDR2 is SYGVKD. This CDR3 has 13 amino acids. CDR3 residues: CAISGHTNTEAFF. The CDR3 coding sequence is TGTGCCATCAGCGGACACACGAACACTGAAGCTTTCTTT.

This clonotype has at least ten counts. The rearrangement links TRBV11-2 to TRBJ2-7; no clear D. Germline lookup yields CDR1 SGHAT and CDR2 FQNNGV. V was clipped by 1 base and J by 3 bases, with 10 bases between them. The CDR3 covers 14 residues. CDR3 region: CASSLGGVYYEQYF. CDR3 bases: TGTGCCAGCAGCTTAGGTGGTGTCTACTACGAGCAGTACTTC.

The V gene is TRBV20-1, the J gene TRBJ1-2, with D possibly matching TRBD1 (5 bases). Germline V lookup: CDR1 DFQATT, CDR2 SNEGSKA (reference sequence). There are 13 residues in the CDR3. V was cut by 0 bases and J by 8 bases, with 13 bases left in between. CDR3 amino acids: CSARDRDSGGYTF. In DNA, the CDR3 is TGCAGTGCTAGAGATCGGGACTCCGGAGGCTACACCTTC.

On this clonotype: A much larger clone sits a single nucleotide away, making a read error possible. This chain links TRBV4-3 with TRBJ2-3, with 11 bases matching TRBD1. V lost 2 bases, J lost 4 bases, and 5 bases stayed unmatched. The CDR3 runs 16 residues. Germline assignment: CDR1 LGHNA and CDR2 YSLEER. CDR3 sequence (DNA): TGCGCCAGCAGCCAAAGGGGACAGGGGGGCCCAGATACGCAGTATTTT. It yields the protein CASSQRGQGGPDTQYF.

This clonotype has ten or more counts. This chain connects TRBV12-3 or TRBV12-4 to TRBJ1-2, with D possibly matching TRBD1 (5 bases). V lost 6 bases and J 8 bases, leaving 16 bases between the germline ends. The CDR3 has 13 amino acids. CDR3 amino acids: CASRHSGAGGYTF. CDR3 bases: TGTGCCAGCAGACATTCCGGGGCCGGGGGCTACACCTTC.

There are many counts of this clonotype. The chain carries TRBV2 and TRBJ2-1, with no clear D. Trimming stripped 1 base from V and 4 bases from J, with 14 bases between. Germline CDR1 is SNHLY and CDR2 is FYNNEI. The CDR3 covers 16 residues. The CDR3 nucleotides are TGTGCCAGCAGTGAAGTGGTCAGCCCCACTTACAATGAGCAGTTCTTC. Translated: CASSEVVSPTYNEQFF. The variable domain in full, with the rest retrieved from reference TRBV2 and TRBJ2-1, is EPEVTQTPSHQVTQMGQEVILRCVPISNHLYFYWYRQILGQKVEFLVSFYNNEISEKSEIFDDQFSVERPDGSNFTLKIRSTKLEDSAMYFCASSEVVSPTYNEQFFGPGTRLTVL.

The gene calls are TRBV5-1 and TRBJ1-1, with 8 bases that match TRBD1. The V gene's germline CDR1 is SGHRS and CDR2 YFSETQ. After removal of 0 bases from V and 5 bases from J, the junction contained 9 bases not matched to a gene. The CDR3 loop spans 16 amino acids. In DNA, the CDR3 is TGCGCCAGCAGCTTGGCCCCAGGGGGCGCGAGGACTGAAGCTTTCTTT. Encoded protein: CASSLAPGGARTEAFF.

The sample holds many counts of this clonotype. The rearrangement links TRBV18 to TRBJ1-1, with no clear D. The V end was cut by 3 bases, the J end by 5 bases, with 10 bases between. CDR1 and CDR2 (germline): KGHSH, LQKENI. The CDR3 is 13 amino acids. CDR3 sequence (DNA): TGTGCCAGCTCACCGATTGCTGGAACTGAAGCTTTCTTT. Translating gives CASSPIAGTEAFF.

This clonotype was recorded at least ten times. V and J are TRBV7-2 and TRBJ2-2; D is unclear. V lost 1 base to trimming and J lost 1 base, with 4 bases between them. CDR1 SGHTA and CDR2 FQGNSA come from the germline V gene. This CDR3 has 14 residues. The DNA for the CDR3 is TGTGCCAGCAGCTTAGGACTGAACACCGGGGAGCTGTTTTTT. Translation: CASSLGLNTGELFF.

In this sample, this clonotype turned up many times. The genes are TRBV3-1 and TRBJ1-2; D is possibly TRBD1 (5 bases). V was cut by 5 bases and J by 8 bases, with 15 bases left in between. CDR1 is LGHDT and CDR2 is YNNKEL in the germline V gene (reference sequence). The CDR3 is made up of 13 amino acids. Here the CDR3 reads CASSIRPGDGYTF. The CDR3 region has the DNA TGTGCCAGCAGCATTCGTCCCGGGGACGGCTACACCTTC. Together with reference TRBV3-1 and TRBJ1-2, the CDR3 gives the full variable domain: DTAVSQTPKYLVTQMGNDKSIKCEQNLGHDTMYWYKQDSKKFLKIMFSYNNKELIINETVPNRFSPKSPDKAHLNLHINSLELGDSAVYFCASSIRPGDGYTFGSGTRLTVV.

The chain links TRBV7-3 to TRBJ2-5; D may match TRBD1 or TRBD2 (6 bases each). The V and J ends lost 5 bases and 4 bases respectively, with 17 bases between them. The CDR3 loop spans 15 amino acids. Germline values: CDR1 SGHTA, CDR2 FQGTGA. The CDR3: CASSKGGGIGETQYF. The CDR3, as DNA: TGTGCCAGCAGCAAAGGGGGAGGAATTGGAGAGACCCAGTACTTC.

This clonotype was seen at least ten times. The chain links TRBV29-1 to TRBJ1-4, with a possible D match to TRBD1 (5 bases). The germline CDR1 and CDR2 sequences are SQVTM and ANQGSEA. The CDR3 is 13 residues long. V lost 8 bases to trimming and J lost 3 bases, with 13 bases between them. The CDR3 reads CSIAGPANEKLFF. In DNA, the CDR3 is TGCAGCATCGCAGGGCCTGCTAATGAAAAACTGTTTTTT.

The chain combines TRBV19 with TRBJ2-2; D gene ambiguous. The V and J ends lost 5 bases and 1 base respectively, with 8 bases between them. Germline V gives CDR1 LNHDA, CDR2 SQIVND (reference sequence). The CDR3 sequence is 14 residues long. The CDR3 coding sequence is TGTGCCAGTAGTCCTCCTAGGAACACCGGGGAGCTGTTTTTT. Its translation is CASSPPRNTGELFF.

This clonotype was counted at least ten times. This chain links TRBV20-1 with TRBJ2-1; the D gene could be TRBD1 or TRBD2 (5 bases each). The germline V and J ends were trimmed by 3 bases and 0 bases, with 9 bases remaining between them. The CDR3 loop spans 14 amino acids. Germline V gives CDR1 DFQATT, CDR2 SNEGSKA (reference sequence). The CDR3 loop is CSARGENSYNEQFF. CDR3 coding DNA: TGCAGTGCTAGGGGGGAGAACTCCTACAATGAGCAGTTCTTC.

This clonotype was seen at least ten times. The J gene is TRBJ1-4, the V gene TRBV4-3, with a weak D call TRBD1 (6 bases). Germline-derived CDR1 and CDR2 are LGHNA and YSLEER. V gave up 0 bases and J gave up 8 bases, with 16 bases separating them. This CDR3 is built from 16 residues. The CDR3 DNA sequence: TGCGCCAGCAGCCAAGATGGAGGGGGAGGTCCCGAAAAACTGTTTTTT. This gives the protein CASSQDGGGGPEKLFF.

V usage is TRBV7-2 and J usage is TRBJ1-2; TRBD1 might be the D (5 bases). This CDR3 is 13 amino acids long. V gave up 5 bases and J gave up 8 bases, with 15 bases separating them. Germline V gene sequence: CDR1 SGHTA, CDR2 FQGNSA. In DNA form, the CDR3 reads TGTGCCAGCAGCGTGACAGTTTACGGAGGCTACACCTTC. Encoded protein: CASSVTVYGGYTF.

This clonotype has at least ten counts. The genes are TRBV10-1 and TRBJ2-1; maybe TRBD1 (5 bases). CDR1 is WNHNN and CDR2 is SYGVQD in the germline V gene (reference sequence). The CDR3 is made up of 13 amino acids. V lost 6 bases, J lost 3 bases, and 9 bases lay in between. The CDR3 region has the DNA TGCGCCAGCAGCGGCAGGGTCTACAATGAGCAGTTCTTC. This gives the protein CASSGRVYNEQFF.